This T cell receptor (beta chain) was identified in a study of blood T cell repertoires in COVID-19. About the study: The samples span acute and convalescent COVID-19 from the United States, Italy and Spain. The analysed material was cDNA or gDNA that came from T cells, B-cell-depleted T cells, or PBMCs.

Study processing details: By means of reference gene primer amplification, nucleated cell counts were estimated. Measured with immunoSEQ multiplex PCR; TCRdb has only the in-frame clones, and not every one. That table supplies the V and J calls and clone size; D and trimming were determined from the DNA. The sample includes 100,000 or so clones, roughly 86% of them seen just once. V lost 0 bases, J lost 1 base, and 9 bases lay in between. The CDR3 totals 15 residues. Germline V lookup: CDR1 SGHAT, CDR2 FQNNGV. The rearrangement joins TRBV11-2 to TRBJ1-2; tentative D call: TRBD1 (6 bases). The TCR originated in a man aged 50-60 years with active or convalescent COVID-19. The sample taken for sequencing was peripheral blood. The CDR3 sequence is CASSLEGASNYGYTF. CDR3 in DNA: TGTGCCAGCAGCTTAGAGGGGGCGAGTAACTATGGCTACACCTTC.